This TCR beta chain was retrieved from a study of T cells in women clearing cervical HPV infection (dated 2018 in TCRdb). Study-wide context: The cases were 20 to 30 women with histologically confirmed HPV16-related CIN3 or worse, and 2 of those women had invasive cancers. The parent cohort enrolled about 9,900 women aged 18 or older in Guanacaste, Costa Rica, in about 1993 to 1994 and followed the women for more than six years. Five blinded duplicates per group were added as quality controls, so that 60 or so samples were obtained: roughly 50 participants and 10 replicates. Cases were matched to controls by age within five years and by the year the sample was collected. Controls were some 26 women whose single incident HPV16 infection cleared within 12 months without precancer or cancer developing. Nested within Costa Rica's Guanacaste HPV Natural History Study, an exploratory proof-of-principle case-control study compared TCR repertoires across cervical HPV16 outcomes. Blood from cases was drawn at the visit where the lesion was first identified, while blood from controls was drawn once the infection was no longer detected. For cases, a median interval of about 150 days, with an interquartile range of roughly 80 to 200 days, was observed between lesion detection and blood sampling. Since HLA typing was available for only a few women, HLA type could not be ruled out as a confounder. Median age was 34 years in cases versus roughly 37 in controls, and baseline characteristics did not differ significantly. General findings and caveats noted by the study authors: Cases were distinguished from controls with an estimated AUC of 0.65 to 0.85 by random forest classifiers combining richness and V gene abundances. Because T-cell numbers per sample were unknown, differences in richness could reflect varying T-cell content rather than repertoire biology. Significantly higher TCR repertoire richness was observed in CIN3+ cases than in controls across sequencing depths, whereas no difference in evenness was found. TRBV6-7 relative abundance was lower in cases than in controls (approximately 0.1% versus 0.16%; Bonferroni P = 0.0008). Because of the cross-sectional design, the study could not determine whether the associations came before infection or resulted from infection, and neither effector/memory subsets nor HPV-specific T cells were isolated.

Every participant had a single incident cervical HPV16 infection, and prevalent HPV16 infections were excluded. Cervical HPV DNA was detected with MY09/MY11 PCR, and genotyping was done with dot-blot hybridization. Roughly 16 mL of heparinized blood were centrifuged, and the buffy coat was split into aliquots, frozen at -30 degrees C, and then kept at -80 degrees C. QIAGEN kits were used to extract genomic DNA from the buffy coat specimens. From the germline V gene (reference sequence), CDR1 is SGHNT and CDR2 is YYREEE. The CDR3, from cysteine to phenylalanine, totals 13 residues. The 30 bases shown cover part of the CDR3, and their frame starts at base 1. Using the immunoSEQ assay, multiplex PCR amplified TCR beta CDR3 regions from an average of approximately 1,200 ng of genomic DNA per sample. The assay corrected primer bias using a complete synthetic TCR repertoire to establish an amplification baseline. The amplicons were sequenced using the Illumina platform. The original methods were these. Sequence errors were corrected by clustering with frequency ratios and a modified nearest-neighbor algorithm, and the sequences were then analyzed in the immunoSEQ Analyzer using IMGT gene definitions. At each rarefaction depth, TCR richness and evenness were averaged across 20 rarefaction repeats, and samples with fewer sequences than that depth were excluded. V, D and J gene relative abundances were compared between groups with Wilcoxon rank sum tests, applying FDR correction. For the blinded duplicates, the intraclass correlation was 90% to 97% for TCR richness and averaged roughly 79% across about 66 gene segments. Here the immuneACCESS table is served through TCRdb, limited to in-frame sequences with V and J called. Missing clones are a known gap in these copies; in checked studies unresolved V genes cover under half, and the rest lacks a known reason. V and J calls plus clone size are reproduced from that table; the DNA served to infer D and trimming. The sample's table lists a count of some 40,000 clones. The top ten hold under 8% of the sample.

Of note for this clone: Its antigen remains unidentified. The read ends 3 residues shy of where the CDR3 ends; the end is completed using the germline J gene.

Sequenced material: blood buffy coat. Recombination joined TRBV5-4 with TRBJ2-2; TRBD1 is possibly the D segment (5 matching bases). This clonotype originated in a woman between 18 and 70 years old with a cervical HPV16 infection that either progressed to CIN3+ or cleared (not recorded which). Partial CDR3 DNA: TGTGCCAGCAGCTTAACAGGAGATGAAAAG. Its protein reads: CASSLTGDEK. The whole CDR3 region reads CASSLTGDEKLFF.